One and the same sample provided the 22 T cell receptor beta chains below, sequenced in a study of cytomegalovirus exposure and HLA in healthy donors. The PCR employed 60 Vbeta primers together with 13 Jbeta primers. Sequenced by immunoSEQ multiplex PCR; TCRdb stores in-frame clones only, minus some. The sample records roughly 150,000 clones, 75% to 85% being singletons. Sequenced material: PBMCs. The receptor set was obtained from a woman aged 40 to 50 in good health and CMV-seropositive.

The table lists this clone with a few counts. V usage is TRBV5-1 and J usage is TRBJ2-5, with 13 bases aligning to TRBD2. Trimming cost V 5 bases and J 1 base; bases outside gene matches: 11. There are 18 residues in the CDR3. CDR1 is SGHRS and CDR2 is YFSETQ in the germline V gene. The CDR3: CASRIGLAGEVSQETQYF. CDR3 in DNA: TGCGCCAGCAGAATTGGACTAGCGGGAGAGGTCAGCCAAGAGACCCAGTACTTC.

V and J are TRBV6-5 and TRBJ2-6, with D possibly TRBD1 on 6 matching bases. V lost 5 bases to trimming and J lost 3 bases, with 8 bases between them. The germline V gene has CDR1 MNHEY and CDR2 SVGAGI. This CDR3 contains 14 residues. CDR3 coding DNA: TGTGCCAGCAGTAACAGGGATGGGGCCAACGTCCTGACTTTC. Protein: CASSNRDGANVLTF.

Worth noting for this clone: The same CDR3 is also encoded by other DNA sequences in this sample. The J gene is TRBJ1-5, the V gene TRBV6-1; tentative D call: TRBD1 (5 bases). The CDR3 spans 13 residues. Germline assignment: CDR1 MNHNS and CDR2 SASEGT. V gave up 4 bases and J gave up 6 bases, with 10 bases separating them. CDR3 protein: CASSGTTGQPQHF. CDR3 sequence (DNA): TGTGCCAGCAGTGGGACAACGGGTCAGCCCCAGCATTTT.

This chain connects TRBV10-2 to TRBJ2-2, with a possible D match to TRBD2 (5 bases). V dropped 8 bases and J dropped 4 bases, with 11 bases sitting between them. CDR3 size: 13 residues. Per the germline V gene, CDR1 is WSHSY and CDR2 is SAAADI. The CDR3 nucleotides read TGCGCCAGCGGGCTAGCTGGCACCGGGGAGCTGTTTTTT. Its translation: CASGLAGTGELFF.

The CDR3 reads CASSQGLRGSDTQYF. Written as DNA, the CDR3 is TGTGCCAGCAGCCAAGGGCTAAGGGGGTCAGATACGCAGTATTTT. J is TRBJ2-3 and V is TRBV14; tentatively, D is TRBD1 (6 bases). This CDR3 is built from 15 residues. The ends were cut back, 1 base at V and 4 bases at J, with 12 bases in the middle. Germline V lookup: CDR1 SGHDN, CDR2 FVKESK.

This clone occurred a few times. Different DNA sequences within this sample yield the same CDR3. The chain is built from TRBV5-1 and TRBJ2-5; 7 bases are a match to TRBD2. The V segment lost 0 bases and the J segment 4 bases; nucleotides outside the gene matches: 0. Looked up from germline, CDR1 is SGHRS and CDR2 is YFSETQ. The CDR3 runs 13 residues. The CDR3 nucleotides read TGCGCCAGCAGCTTGGGACTAGCAGAGACCCAGTACTTC. It specifies CASSLGLAETQYF.

A note on this clone: The junction shows a germline mismatch at one end, possibly a read error. The chain employs TRBV7-9 and TRBJ2-7, with 9 bases matching TRBD2. This CDR3 is 14 amino acids long. Germline V gives CDR1 SEHNR, CDR2 FQNEAQ (reference sequence). The CDR3 loop reads CSSSTKREVYEQYF. In DNA, the CDR3 is TGTTCCAGCAGCACCAAGCGGGAGGTCTACGAGCAGTACTTC.

The chain uses TRBV18 and TRBJ2-1; 12 bases map to TRBD2. The CDR3 has 18 amino acids. Germline assignment: CDR1 KGHSH and CDR2 LQKENI. The V segment lost 4 bases and the J segment 6 bases; nucleotides outside the gene matches: 13. CDR3 sequence: CASSRLEILAGGLNEQFF. CDR3 coding DNA: TGTGCCAGCTCACGACTAGAAATACTAGCGGGAGGTCTCAATGAGCAGTTCTTC.

The chain couples TRBV2 to TRBJ2-7; TRBD1 matches at 9 bases. Germline V gives CDR1 SNHLY, CDR2 FYNNEI. V lost 10 bases to trimming and J lost 9 bases; unmatched junction nucleotides: 10. This CDR3 is 12 amino acids long. The CDR3 spells CAIITGGEGQYF. The CDR3 DNA reads TGTGCCATCATCACAGGGGGCGAGGGGCAGTACTTC.

This clone came up a few times. This chain uses TRBV28 with TRBJ1-2; D unclear. The CDR3 length is 13 residues. Looked up from germline, CDR1 is MDHEN and CDR2 is SYDVKM. V lost 2 bases, J lost 0 bases, and 4 bases lay in between. CDR3 protein: CASSLGPNYGYTF. The CDR3 DNA reads as TGTGCCAGCAGTTTAGGGCCTAACTATGGCTACACCTTC.

The chain couples TRBV19 to TRBJ2-6, with TRBD1 identical over 7 bases. The germline gives CDR1 LNHDA, CDR2 SQIVND (reference sequence). V lost 7 bases, J lost 0 bases, and 9 bases stayed unmatched. The CDR3 length is 17 residues. This chain's CDR3 is CASIPTGRFSGANVLTF. CDR3 DNA: TGTGCCAGTATCCCGACAGGGCGCTTCTCTGGGGCCAACGTCCTGACTTTC.

The chain joins TRBV29-1 to TRBJ2-5; D is unresolved. The CDR3 is 14 residues long. Germline V lookup: CDR1 SQVTM, CDR2 ANQGSEA. Trimming removed 1 base from V and 5 bases from J, with 14 bases in between. The CDR3 loop is CSVEALEARETQYF. For the CDR3, the DNA is TGCAGCGTTGAAGCTCTAGAGGCAAGGGAGACCCAGTACTTC.

The sample holds a few counts of this clone. Compared with germline, one end of the junction differs, possibly owing to a read error. The V gene is TRBV7-9, the J gene TRBJ2-5; TRBD1 might be the D (5 bases). Germline V gives CDR1 SEHNR, CDR2 FQNEAQ (reference sequence). The CDR3 loop spans 13 amino acids. This CDR3 reads CSSIKGPQETQYF. The CDR3 nucleotides read TGTTCCAGCATCAAGGGGCCACAAGAGACCCAGTACTTC. The entire variable domain, with the rest obtained from reference TRBV7-9 and TRBJ2-5, is as follows: DTGVSQNPRHKITKRGQNVTFRCDPISEHNRLYWYRQTLGQGPEFLTYFQNEAQLEKSRLLSDRFSAERPKGSFSTLEIQRTEQGDSAMYLCSSIKGPQETQYFGPGTRLLVL.

The chain employs TRBV2 and TRBJ2-5; tentative D call: TRBD2 (6 bases). With the DNA end fitting TRBJ2-7 better, the J assignment may be wrong. The germline V gene encodes CDR1 SNHLY and CDR2 FYNNEI. The CDR3 extends over 13 amino acids. In DNA form, the CDR3 reads TGTGCCAGCAGTGAACAGGAGGGGTACGAGCAGTACTTC. Its translation is CASSEQEGYEQYF.

This chain connects TRBV2 to TRBJ2-1; 9 bases agree with TRBD2. The length of the CDR3 is 16 residues. The V gene end was trimmed by 6 bases and the J gene end by 0 bases; junction bases not matched to a gene: 6. CDR1 is SNHLY and CDR2 is FYNNEI in the germline V gene. The chain's CDR3 is CASRKGLAVSYNEQFF. The CDR3 region has the DNA TGTGCCAGCAGAAAGGGACTAGCCGTCTCCTACAATGAGCAGTTCTTC.

This chain links TRBV4-1 with TRBJ2-2, with TRBD2 matching over 11 bases. Germline loops: CDR1 MGHRA, CDR2 YSYEKL. This CDR3 region has 14 residues. The V gene end was trimmed by 9 bases and the J gene end by 6 bases; junction bases not matched to a gene: 6. In nucleotides, the CDR3 is TGCGCCAGTACTAGCGGGAGTGAGGCCGGGGAGCTGTTTTTT. Translation gives CASTSGSEAGELFF.

This CDR3 is CASKVAGNAGELFF. CDR3 in DNA: TGTGCCAGCAAAGTAGCGGGAAACGCCGGGGAGCTGTTTTTT. The chain uses TRBV7-9 and TRBJ2-2; 8 bases are shared with TRBD2. The germline gives CDR1 SEHNR, CDR2 FQNEAQ (reference sequence). Losses at the gene ends were 7 bases for V and 6 bases for J; bases not matched to a gene: 7. This CDR3 is built from 14 residues.

CDR3 in amino acids: CASSPPTSLREQFF. CDR3 DNA: TGTGCCAGCTCACCACCTACTAGTCTCCGTGAGCAGTTCTTC. The genes are TRBV18 and TRBJ2-1; the D gene is possibly TRBD2 (5 bases). The V gene lost 0 bases and the J gene lost 9 bases, with 12 bases spanning the gap. This CDR3 has 14 residues. Germline CDR1 is KGHSH and CDR2 is LQKENI.

V is TRBV5-1 and J is TRBJ2-5, with 11 bases aligning to TRBD2. This CDR3 has 15 residues. With 0 bases clipped from V and 8 bases from J, the junction kept 6 bases outside the gene matches. Germline loops: CDR1 SGHRS, CDR2 YFSETQ. CDR3 region: CASSLVGLAGGTQYF. Here the CDR3 DNA reads TGCGCCAGCAGCTTGGTAGGGCTAGCGGGAGGAACCCAGTACTTC.

This chain connects TRBV7-9 to TRBJ2-3; 14 bases align to TRBD2. The ends lost 5 bases at V and 4 bases at J; junction bases unmatched: 5. This CDR3 contains 16 residues. Germline-derived CDR1 and CDR2 are SEHNR and FQNEAQ (reference sequence). CDR3 in DNA: TGTGCCAGCAGCACCGGGACTAGCGGGAGTGCAGATACGCAGTATTTT. This encodes CASSTGTSGSADTQYF.

The genes are TRBV6-5 and TRBJ2-3; D is perhaps TRBD2 (6 bases). In germline, CDR1 is MNHEY, CDR2 SVGAGI. This CDR3 is built from 12 residues. Trimming cost V 5 bases and J 10 bases, with 13 bases left between them. The CDR3 DNA reads TGTGCCAGCAGTGAAGTGACTAGGTCGCAGTATTTT. It yields the protein CASSEVTRSQYF.

This chain links TRBV18 with TRBJ2-1; weak D call: TRBD2 (5 bases). Germline CDR1 KGHSH, CDR2 LQKENI. The V gene lost 2 bases and the J gene lost 12 bases, with 11 bases spanning the gap. The CDR3 has 12 amino acids. DNA for the CDR3: TGTGCCAGCTCACCAAATCAGGCGGGGCAGTTCTTC. This gives the protein CASSPNQAGQFF. The whole variable domain, remainder taken from reference TRBV18 and TRBJ2-1, is NAGVMQNPRHLVRRRGQEARLRCSPMKGHSHVYWYRQLPEEGLKFMVYLQKENIIDESGMPKERFSAEFPKEGPSILRIQQVVRGDSAAYFCASSPNQAGQFFGPGTRLTVL.